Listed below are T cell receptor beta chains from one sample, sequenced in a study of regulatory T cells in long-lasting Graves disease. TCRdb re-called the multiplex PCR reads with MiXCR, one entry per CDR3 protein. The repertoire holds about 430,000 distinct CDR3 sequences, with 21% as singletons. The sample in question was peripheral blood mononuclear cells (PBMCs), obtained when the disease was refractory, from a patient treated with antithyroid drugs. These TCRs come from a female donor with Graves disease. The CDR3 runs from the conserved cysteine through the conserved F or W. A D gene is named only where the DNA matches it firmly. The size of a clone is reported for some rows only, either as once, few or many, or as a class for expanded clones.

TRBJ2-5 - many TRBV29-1 TGCAGCGTTCAAGGGGTCTTGGAGCAAGAGACCCAGTACTTC CSVQGVLEQETQYF
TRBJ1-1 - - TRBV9 TGTGCCAGCAGCGTAAACACACACCTGACCACTGAAGCTTTCTTT CASSVNTHLTTEAFF
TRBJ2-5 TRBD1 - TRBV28 TGTGCCAGCAGTACCGGGACAGGGGGCGTCGTTCCGGAGACCCAGTACTTC CASSTGTGGVVPETQYF
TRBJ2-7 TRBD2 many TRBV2 TGTGCCAGCAGCGGAAGCGGGAGTTTCTACGAGCAGTACTTC CASSGSGSFYEQYF
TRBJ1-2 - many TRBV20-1 TGCAGTGCCGAGAAATCCCGGTATGGCTACACCTTC CSAEKSRYGYTF
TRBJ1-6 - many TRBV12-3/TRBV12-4 TGTGCCAGCAGTTTAGTAGTGAGCTCCTATAATTCACCCCTCCACTTT CASSLVVSSYNSPLHF
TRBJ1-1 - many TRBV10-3 TGTGCCATCAGTGAAGTAGGCACTGAAGCTTTCTTT CAISEVGTEAFF
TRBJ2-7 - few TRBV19 TGTGCCAGTAGTATAGTGTTTGGGGGCGCGATTGGCGAGCAGTACTTC CASSIVFGGAIGEQYF
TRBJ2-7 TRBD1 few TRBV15 TGTGCCACCAGTTGGCAGGGGGCGGACGAGCAGTACTTC CATSWQGADEQYF
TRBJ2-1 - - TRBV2 TGTGCCAGCAGTGGACTAGATGATGAGCAGTTCTTC CASSGLDDEQFF
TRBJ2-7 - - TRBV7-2 TGTGCCAGCAGCAGAAAAGGGGACTCCTCGTTGAGCTCCTACGAGCAGTACTTC CASSRKGDSSLSSYEQYF
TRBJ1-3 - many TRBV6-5 TGTGCCAGCAGTTACTCGATAGGGAGCTCTGGAAACACCATATATTTT CASSYSIGSSGNTIYF
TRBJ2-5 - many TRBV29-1 TGCAGCGCCGAATTGCGGGGAGAAATAGAGACCCAGTACTTC CSAELRGEIETQYF
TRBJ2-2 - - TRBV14 TGTGCCAGCAGGACCGGGAAATCTCCCGGGGAGCTGTTTTTT CASRTGKSPGELFF
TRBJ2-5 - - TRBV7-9 TGTGCCAGCAGCTTAGGGACTGCAAGCGAGACCCAGTACTTC CASSLGTASETQYF
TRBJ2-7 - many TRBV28 TGTGCCAGCAATCCTTGGAATACCTACGAGCAGTACTTC CASNPWNTYEQYF
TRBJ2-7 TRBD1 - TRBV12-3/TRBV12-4 TGTGCCAGCAGTTTACAGGGGGCGAGGGAGCAGTACTTC CASSLQGAREQYF
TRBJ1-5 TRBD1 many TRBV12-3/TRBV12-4 TGTGCCAGCAGTTTCTGGACCCGACAGGGTAGCAATCAGCCCCAGCATTTT CASSFWTRQGSNQPQHF
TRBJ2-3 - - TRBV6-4 TGTGCCAGCAGTCTTTACTCCGGGGCACCAGATACGCAGTATTTT CASSLYSGAPDTQYF
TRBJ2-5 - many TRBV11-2 TGTGCCAGCAGCCCCGGGTGGGGCCAAGAGACCCAGTACTTC CASSPGWGQETQYF
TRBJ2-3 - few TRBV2 TGTGCCAGCAGTTTCTTGCCTCGGACCAAAGGTGGAGATACGCAGTATTTT CASSFLPRTKGGDTQYF
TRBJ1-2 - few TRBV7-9 TGTGCCAGCAGCTTAGGTGGGGGGGCGCAGGATCATGGCTACACCTTC CASSLGGGAQDHGYTF
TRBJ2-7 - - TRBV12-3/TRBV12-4 TGTGCCAGCAGCTCCGGGGCCTCTAACGAGCAGTACTTC CASSSGASNEQYF
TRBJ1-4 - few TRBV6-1 - CASRWTQGAENCFF
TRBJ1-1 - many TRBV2 TGTGCCAGCAGGTTTGCGGGGACTGAAGCTTTCTTT CASRFAGTEAFF
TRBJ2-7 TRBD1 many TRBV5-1 TGTGCCAGCAGTTCCGGGACAGGGGGCTACGAGCAGTACTTC CASSSGTGGYEQYF
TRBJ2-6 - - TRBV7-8 TGTGCCAGCAGCTTAGCCCGAGGCTTTGGGGCCAACGTCCTGACTTTC CASSLARGFGANVLTF
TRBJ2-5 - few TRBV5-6 TGTGCCAGCAGCTTGGGCAGGGTACAAGAGACCCAGTACTTC CASSLGRVQETQYF
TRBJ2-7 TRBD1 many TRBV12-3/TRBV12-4 TGTGCCAGCAGTTTAGTTCAGGGGGAAACCTACGAGCAGTACTTC CASSLVQGETYEQYF
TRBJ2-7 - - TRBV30 TGTGCCTGGAGTGTGTTTGGCGGCTACGAGCAGTACTTC CAWSVFGGYEQYF
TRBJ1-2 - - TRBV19 TGTGCCAGTCATTCGAGGGGGGACTATGGCTACACCTTC CASHSRGDYGYTF
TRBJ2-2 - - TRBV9 TGTGCCAGCAGCGCGGACTCTTACACCGGGGAGCTGTTTTTT CASSADSYTGELFF
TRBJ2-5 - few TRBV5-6 TGTGCCAGCAGCACCCCCGCAGGGGGGGAGACCCAGTACTTC CASSTPAGGETQYF
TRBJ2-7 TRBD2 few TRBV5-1 TGCGCCAGCAGCTTGAGGACTAGCGGGAAACACGAGCAGTACTTC CASSLRTSGKHEQYF
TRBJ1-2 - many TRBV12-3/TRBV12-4 TGTGCCAGCAGGCAGGGACAAATCTATGGCTACACCTTC CASRQGQIYGYTF
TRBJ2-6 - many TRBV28 TGTGCCAGCAGATCCTTCAACGCTGGGGCCAACGTCCTGACTTTC CASRSFNAGANVLTF
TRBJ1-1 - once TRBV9 TGTGCCAGCAGCGCCCCAGGGTTGCAAGAAGCTTTCTTT CASSAPGLQEAFF
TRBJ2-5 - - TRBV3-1 TGTGCCAGCAGCCAAGGTCCGGACTACCTACAAGAGACCCAGTACTTC CASSQGPDYLQETQYF
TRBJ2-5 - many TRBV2 TGTGCCAGCAGGACAAACCCCCAAGAGACCCAGTACTTC CASRTNPQETQYF
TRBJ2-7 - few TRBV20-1 TGCAGTGCCCTGGGGGGAGTAATCAAGAAGGGGTCGTACGAGCAGTACTTC CSALGGVIKKGSYEQYF
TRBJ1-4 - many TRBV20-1 TGCAGTGCTCGGGGGGTAACTAATGAAAAACTGTTTTTT CSARGVTNEKLFF
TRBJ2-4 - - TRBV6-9 TGTGCCAGCAGTTCCCTACAGGGATTATTAGCCAAAAACATTCAGTACTTC CASSSLQGLLAKNIQYF
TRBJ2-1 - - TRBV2 TGTGCCAGCCTGCGGCGGGGCAGGGGTGAGCAGTTCTTC CASLRRGRGEQFF
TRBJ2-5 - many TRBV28 TGTGCCAGCAATAAGGGGCAGGAAGAGACCCAGTACTTC CASNKGQEETQYF
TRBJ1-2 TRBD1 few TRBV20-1 TGCAGGGCTAGAGCTATAGGGGGCCTTATCGAGTATGGCTACACCTTC CRARAIGGLIEYGYTF
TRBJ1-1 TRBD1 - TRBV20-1 TGCAGTGCTAGAGATCTGAAGGGGGCAACTGAAGCTTTCTTT CSARDLKGATEAFF
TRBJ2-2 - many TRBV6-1 TGTGCCAGCACCGCACTAGTCCCGAAGTATAGCACCGGGGAGCTGTTTTTT CASTALVPKYSTGELFF
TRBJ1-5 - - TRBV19 TGTGCCAGTGGGGGGAAGGGCGGTCAGCCCCAGCATTTT CASGGKGGQPQHF
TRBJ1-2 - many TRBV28 TGTGCCAGCAGTTTTTCCGGGGACTCGGCAGGTGGCTACACCTTC CASSFSGDSAGGYTF
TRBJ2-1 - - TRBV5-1 TGCGCCAGCAGCTTTACGGGAACGAGTTACAATGAGCAGTTCTTC CASSFTGTSYNEQFF
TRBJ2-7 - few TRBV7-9 TGTGCCAGCAGCGGGACTCGGGGATCCTACGAGCAGTACTTC CASSGTRGSYEQYF
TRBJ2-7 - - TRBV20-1 TGCAGTTCGAACCCCACGGGCTCCTACGAGCAGTACTTC CSSNPTGSYEQYF
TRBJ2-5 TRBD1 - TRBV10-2 TGCGCCAGCAGTGACCGACAGGGGAAGACCCAGTACTTC CASSDRQGKTQYF
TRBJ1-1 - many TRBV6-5 TGTGCCAGCAGTTACGGATCCACAGGGACCACTGAAGCTTTCTTT CASSYGSTGTTEAFF
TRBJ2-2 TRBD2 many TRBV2 TGTGCCAGCAGAGGGTTAGCGGGAGGGACGAACACCGGGGAGCTGTTTTTT CASRGLAGGTNTGELFF
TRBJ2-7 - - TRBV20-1 TGCAGTCCAGAAGCGGGTCTTAGCTCCTACGAGCAGTACTTC CSPEAGLSSYEQYF